This passage covers 14 T cell receptor beta chains from one sample sequenced in a study of shared clonotypes between healthy human individuals. Profiled with immunoSEQ multiplex PCR; TCRdb holds only in-frame clones, not every one. Among 100,000 to 120,000 clones listed, about 67% were seen once. What was sequenced was memory CD8+ T cells sorted from blood. As for subset: CD45RO+ cells pooled with CCR7-negative TemRA cells. The receptors derive from a woman in her 30s in good health.

The chain has TRBV5-6 and TRBJ1-1; D uncertain. Per germline, CDR1 SGHDT and CDR2 YYEEEE. The CDR3 spans 14 residues. The germline V and J ends were trimmed by 3 bases and 3 bases, with 12 bases remaining between them. The CDR3 sequence: CASSYSTPHTEAFF. The CDR3 DNA is TGTGCCAGCAGCTACAGTACACCTCACACTGAAGCTTTCTTT.

This clone was counted only a few times. As DNA, the CDR3 is TGTGCCAGCAGTGATATACAGCGCGAGCAGTACTTC. It encodes CASSDIQREQYF. V and J are TRBV2 and TRBJ2-7; D is unresolved. The CDR3 is 12 residues long. With 3 bases removed from V and 6 bases from J, the gap between germline ends came to 9 bases. Germline V CDR1 and CDR2: SNHLY, FYNNEI.

This clone was recorded at least ten times. The genes are TRBV7-6 and TRBJ2-7, with no clear D. The CDR3 runs to 12 residues. Trimming shortened V by 3 bases and J by 5 bases, and 8 bases separated the two germline ends. The V gene's germline CDR1 is SGHVS and CDR2 FNYEAQ. The DNA of the CDR3 is TGTGCCAGCAGCTTGTTTACGGACGAGCAGTACTTC. Translated: CASSLFTDEQYF.

The J gene is TRBJ1-2, the V gene TRBV6-1; D unresolved. Germline V CDR1 and CDR2: MNHNS, SASEGT. CDR3 length: 16 amino acids. Trimming pared 2 bases from V and 8 bases from J, leaving 21 bases between. CDR3 sequence (DNA): TGTGCCAGCAGTGAATCTTTGCCCCTCCAGCTAAAAGGCTACACCTTC. Its translation is CASSESLPLQLKGYTF.

The chain joins TRBV28 to TRBJ2-3; tentatively, D is TRBD2 (6 bases). Germline CDR1 MDHEN, CDR2 SYDVKM. The CDR3 runs 14 residues. V shed 2 bases and J shed 3 bases, with 9 bases lying between them. CDR3 nucleotide sequence: TGTGCCAGCAGTTTACGGCTAGCGACAGATACGCAGTATTTT. As protein: CASSLRLATDTQYF.

This chain joins TRBV11-2 and TRBJ2-5, with D uncertain. The J call may be mistaken, given a closer DNA end match to TRBJ2-7. Germline loops: CDR1 SGHAT, CDR2 FQNNGV. There are 12 residues in the CDR3. Written as DNA, the CDR3 is TGTGCCAGCAGCTTATCCCTCTACGAGCAGTACTTC. Its translation: CASSLSLYEQYF.

This chain's CDR3 is CASSQSGSGTDTQYF. The CDR3 nucleotides read TGTGCCAGCAGCCAAAGCGGGAGCGGGACAGATACGCAGTATTTT. The rearrangement uses TRBV6-4 and TRBJ2-3, with TRBD2 matching 8 bases. V was clipped by 6 bases and J by 3 bases; unmatched bases: 8. In germline, CDR1 is MRHNA, CDR2 SNTAGT. There are 15 residues in the CDR3.

By sample share, this clone is medium-sized. In the same sample, other DNA sequences code for this CDR3. The chain links TRBV7-8 to TRBJ2-7, with D perhaps matching TRBD1 (5 bases). Germline-derived CDR1 and CDR2 are SGHVS and FQNEAQ. Between the trimmed V and J ends, which lost 2 bases and 0 bases, there was a span of 11 bases. The CDR3 runs to 15 residues. CDR3 DNA: TGTGCCAGCAGCTTATATCAGGGTTCCTCCTACGAGCAGTACTTC. Translated, it gives CASSLYQGSSYEQYF. The full variable domain, in which reference TRBV7-8 and TRBJ2-7 provide the parts outside the CDR3, is GAGVSQSPRYKVAKRGQDVALRCDPISGHVSLFWYQQALGQGPEFLTYFQNEAQLDKSGLPSDRFFAERPEGSVSTLKIQRTQQEDSAVYLCASSLYQGSSYEQYFGPGTRLTVT.

The V gene is TRBV11-2, the J gene TRBJ1-1; 9 bases agree with TRBD1. This CDR3 is 18 amino acids long. Germline V gene sequence: CDR1 SGHAT, CDR2 FQNNGV. V lost 2 bases, J lost 1 base, and 11 bases stayed unmatched. CDR3 residues: CASSLSRRGTGPNTEAFF. Here the CDR3 DNA reads TGTGCCAGCAGCTTATCCCGCCGAGGGACAGGGCCGAACACTGAAGCTTTCTTT.

This clone was observed a few times. The chain employs TRBV7-9 and TRBJ2-2; D is unclear. The CDR3 has 14 residues. Trimming removed 7 bases from V and 0 bases from J, with 9 bases in between. Germline V CDR1 and CDR2: SEHNR, FQNEAQ (reference sequence). CDR3 in amino acids: CASKDVTNTGELFF. CDR3 in DNA: TGTGCCAGCAAGGACGTCACGAACACCGGGGAGCTGTTTTTT.

The chain links TRBV6-5 to TRBJ1-5; a weak D match, TRBD1 (6 bases). Trimming shortened V by 6 bases and J by 2 bases, and 11 bases separated the two germline ends. Germline loops: CDR1 MNHEY, CDR2 SVGAGI. The CDR3 contains 14 residues. The CDR3 spells CASRKDSRNQPQHF. The CDR3 DNA follows: TGTGCCAGCAGGAAGGACAGCCGCAATCAGCCCCAGCATTTT.

Comments on this clone: This probably arose from a read error, given a far larger clone one base away. This chain uses TRBV6-1 with TRBJ2-1; 9 bases fit TRBD2. Losses at the gene ends were 4 bases for V and 0 bases for J; bases not matched to a gene: 1. The CDR3 is made up of 15 amino acids. Germline CDR1 MNHNS, CDR2 SASEGT. The CDR3 loop is CASSALAGSYNEQFF. For the CDR3, the DNA is TGTGCCAGCAGTGCACTAGCGGGCTCCTACAATGAGCAGTTCTTC.

The chain carries TRBV5-4 and TRBJ1-6; 7 nucleotides line up with TRBD1. Germline CDR1 and CDR2: SGHNT and YYREEE (reference sequence). Unmatched junction bases numbered 1, after V lost 0 bases and J lost 7 bases. CDR3 length equals 14 residues. CDR3 sequence reads: CASSLGQGNSPLHF. The CDR3 DNA reads as TGTGCCAGCAGCTTGGGACAGGGAAATTCACCCCTCCACTTT. Together with reference TRBV5-4 and TRBJ1-6, the CDR3 gives the full variable domain: ETGVTQSPTHLIKTRGQQVTLRCSSQSGHNTVSWYQQALGQGPQFIFQYYREEENGRGNFPPRFSGLQFPNYSSELNVNALELDDSALYLCASSLGQGNSPLHFGNGTRLTVT.

The V call is TRBV9, the J call TRBJ2-1; 9 bases line up with TRBD2. From germline, CDR1 is SGDLS and CDR2 YYNGEE. The J segment lost 4 bases and the V segment lost 3 bases, leaving 8 bases of the junction unmatched. This CDR3 spans 16 amino acids. The CDR3 nucleotides read TGTGCCAGCAGCGGGAGCGGGAGGCCCAGTTACAATGAGCAGTTCTTC. It yields the protein CASSGSGRPSYNEQFF. Together with reference TRBV9 and TRBJ2-1, the CDR3 gives the full variable domain: DSGVTQTPKHLITATGQRVTLRCSPRSGDLSVYWYQQSLDQGLQFLIQYYNGEERAKGNILERFSAQQFPDLHSELNLSSLELGDSALYFCASSGSGRPSYNEQFFGPGTRLTVL.